This passage covers 29 T cell receptor beta chains from one sample sequenced in a study of cytomegalovirus exposure and HLA in healthy donors. PCR amplification relied on 60 Vbeta primers (plus 13 Jbeta primers). The data were produced by immunoSEQ multiplex PCR, yet TCRdb's version contains in-frame clones alone and is incomplete. The table lists more than 95,000 clones, less than 90% of them singletons. The source material was PBMCs. Receptors originate from a man younger than 35 in good health and CMV-seropositive.

The chain recombines TRBV19 with TRBJ1-5; 7 nucleotides agree with TRBD1. V lost 10 bases to trimming and J lost 3 bases; unmatched junction nucleotides: 6. This CDR3 is 13 amino acids long. The germline gives CDR1 LNHDA, CDR2 SQIVND (reference sequence). CDR3 sequence reads: CATRQGYNQPQHF. DNA of the CDR3: TGTGCCACCAGACAGGGCTACAATCAGCCCCAGCATTTT.

The chain has TRBV9 and TRBJ1-2; 9 nucleotides match TRBD1. The germline gives CDR1 SGDLS, CDR2 YYNGEE. Trimming cost V 3 bases and J 8 bases; bases outside gene matches: 5. The length of the CDR3 is 13 residues. Here the CDR3 DNA reads TGTGCCAGCAGCGGACGACAGGGGGGGGGCTACACCTTC. Amino acids: CASSGRQGGGYTF.

The chain links TRBV4-1 to TRBJ2-1; TRBD2 matches at 12 bases. V lost 4 bases, J lost 2 bases, and 3 bases stayed unmatched. There are 16 residues in the CDR3. From germline, CDR1 is MGHRA and CDR2 YSYEKL. DNA for the CDR3: TGCGCCAGCAGCCGTGGACTAGCGGGGACCTACAATGAGCAGTTCTTC. Its protein is CASSRGLAGTYNEQFF.

The chain joins TRBV19 to TRBJ2-5; D is possibly TRBD1 (6 bases). Trimming removed 5 bases from V and 5 bases from J, with 15 bases in between. The CDR3 contains 14 residues. The germline V gene has CDR1 LNHDA and CDR2 SQIVND (reference sequence). The DNA of the CDR3 is TGTGCCAGTAGTCGTGATTTCAGGGGTGAGACCCAGTACTTC. Encoded protein: CASSRDFRGETQYF.

V and J are TRBV5-1 and TRBJ1-2; 10 bases fit TRBD1. V shed 2 bases and J 4 bases; nucleotides not matched to a gene: 5. The germline V gene has CDR1 SGHRS and CDR2 YFSETQ. The CDR3 contains 15 residues. The CDR3 bases are TGCGCCAGCAGCTTCGGACAGGGGGTTGCCTATGGCTACACCTTC. This translates into CASSFGQGVAYGYTF.

J is TRBJ2-7 and V is TRBV6-5; D may be TRBD1 (5 bases). Trimming pared 9 bases from V and 2 bases from J, leaving 8 bases between. The CDR3 covers 11 residues. The V gene's germline CDR1 is MNHEY and CDR2 SVGAGI. As DNA, the CDR3 is TGTGCCAGTCAGGGTCCCTACGAGCAGTACTTC. This codes for CASQGPYEQYF.

The genes are TRBV5-4 and TRBJ1-6; tentatively, D is TRBD1 (6 bases). The germline CDR1 and CDR2 sequences are SGHNT and YYREEE (reference sequence). The V end lost 2 bases, the J end lost 5 bases, and 11 bases lay between the germline ends. The CDR3 runs to 15 residues. CDR3: CASSLQGGDNSPLHF. In nucleotides, the CDR3 is TGTGCCAGCAGCTTACAGGGAGGGGATAATTCACCCCTCCACTTT.

The V and J genes are TRBV19 and TRBJ2-4; possible D gene TRBD1, 6 bases. Per the germline V gene, CDR1 is LNHDA and CDR2 is SQIVND (reference sequence). Trimming cost V 0 bases and J 3 bases, with 9 bases left between them. The CDR3 covers 15 residues. CDR3 sequence: CASSIDGGSKNIQYF. The DNA for the CDR3 is TGTGCCAGTAGTATAGATGGGGGCAGCAAAAACATTCAGTACTTC.

The rearrangement uses TRBV5-1 and TRBJ2-2; TRBD2 matches 7 bases. With V trimmed by 7 bases and J by 7 bases, 13 bases remained unmatched. Germline CDR1 reads SGHRS; CDR2 reads YFSETQ. The CDR3 totals 15 residues. The CDR3 spells CASAGEAGVSGELFF. CDR3 in DNA: TGCGCCAGCGCGGGGGAAGCCGGGGTGAGCGGGGAGCTGTTTTTT.

The V and J genes are TRBV27 and TRBJ2-1; TRBD1 aligns across 8 bases. Germline values: CDR1 MNHEY, CDR2 SMNVEV (reference sequence). The V gene end was trimmed by 5 bases and the J gene end by 4 bases; junction bases not matched to a gene: 4. The CDR3 covers 14 residues. The CDR3 protein is CASSLGTGYNEQFF. The CDR3 nucleotides read TGTGCCAGCAGTCTAGGGACAGGATACAATGAGCAGTTCTTC.

The chain employs TRBV2 and TRBJ2-2; maybe TRBD2 (5 bases). The CDR3 loop spans 14 amino acids. The germline gives CDR1 SNHLY, CDR2 FYNNEI. V lost 7 bases and J 2 bases, leaving 11 bases between the germline ends. The CDR3 bases are TGTGCCAGCATCCCGGGGTTTAACACCGGGGAGCTGTTTTTT. Protein: CASIPGFNTGELFF. Variable domain in full (rest from reference TRBV2 and TRBJ2-2): EPEVTQTPSHQVTQMGQEVILRCVPISNHLYFYWYRQILGQKVEFLVSFYNNEISEKSEIFDDQFSVERPDGSNFTLKIRSTKLEDSAMYFCASIPGFNTGELFFGEGSRLTVL.

About this clone itself: The junction departs from germline at one end; a sequencing error may be responsible. The rearrangement uses TRBV7-9 and TRBJ1-3, with unresolved D. CDR3 size: 15 residues. Per the germline V gene, CDR1 is SEHNR and CDR2 is FQNEAQ (reference sequence). The DNA for the CDR3 is TGTGCCAGCACCTTACGAGGAATCTCTGGAAACACCATATATTTT. Amino acids: CASTLRGISGNTIYF.

The chain combines TRBV9 with TRBJ1-5; D is unclear. V was pared by 4 bases and J by 4 bases, with 9 bases between. The germline V gene encodes CDR1 SGDLS and CDR2 YYNGEE. CDR3 size: 13 residues. In nucleotides, the CDR3 is TGTGCCAGCAGCCCGTCGGGGAATCAGCCCCAGCATTTT. Translated: CASSPSGNQPQHF.

This chain connects TRBV30 to TRBJ2-3; D remains unclear. Germline V CDR1 and CDR2: GTSNPN, SVGIG (reference sequence). The CDR3 has 14 residues. V was trimmed by 1 base and J by 2 bases, leaving 10 bases between them. The DNA for the CDR3 is TGTGCCTGGAGTGAAGCGAGATACACAGATACGCAGTATTTT. Encoded protein: CAWSEARYTDTQYF.

The CDR3 is CASSLGQVGTGELFF. CDR3 bases: TGTGCCAGCAGCCTGGGACAGGTGGGGACCGGGGAGCTGTTTTTT. This rearrangement joins TRBV6-5 to TRBJ2-2, with TRBD1 identical over 8 bases. Trimming took 6 bases from V and 5 from J; bases not matched to a gene: 8. The CDR3 spans 15 residues. Germline V CDR1 and CDR2: MNHEY, SVGAGI.

The CDR3 nucleotides are TGCGCCAGCAGCTTGGAGGGTCGGGACAGGGGGGTCTACGAGCAGTACTTC. Its translation: CASSLEGRDRGVYEQYF. V usage is TRBV5-1 and J usage is TRBJ2-7; 11 bases map to TRBD1. Germline V gene data show CDR1 as SGHRS and CDR2 as YFSETQ. This CDR3 is built from 17 residues. Trimming took 0 bases from V and 3 from J; bases not matched to a gene: 8.

J is TRBJ2-1 and V is TRBV7-3; 11 bases map to TRBD2. The V and J ends lost 2 bases and 5 bases, in that order; junction bases with no gene match: 2. The CDR3 runs to 15 residues. CDR1 and CDR2 (germline): SGHTA, FQGTGA. The DNA for the CDR3 is TGTGCCAGCAGCTTATTAGCGGGGGGGGACAATGAGCAGTTCTTC. This gives the protein CASSLLAGGDNEQFF.

The rearrangement links TRBV27 to TRBJ2-1; 10 nucleotides match TRBD2. Germline assignment: CDR1 MNHEY and CDR2 SMNVEV (reference sequence). The V and J ends lost 2 bases and 7 bases, in that order; junction bases with no gene match: 5. The CDR3 contains 15 residues. The CDR3 DNA reads TGTGCCAGCAGTTTAGGACTAGCGGATCGGAATGAGCAGTTCTTC. The encoded protein is CASSLGLADRNEQFF.

This clone has a handful of counts. The chain is built from TRBV30 and TRBJ2-5; tentatively, D is TRBD1 (6 bases). CDR3 size: 13 residues. The ends were cut back, 2 bases at V and 6 bases at J, with 13 bases in the middle. The germline V gene has CDR1 GTSNPN and CDR2 SVGIG (reference sequence). CDR3 region: CAWSPKGVKTQYF. DNA of the CDR3: TGTGCCTGGAGTCCCAAGGGGGTCAAGACCCAGTACTTC. Filled out from reference TRBV30 and TRBJ2-5, the complete variable domain reads SQTIHQWPATLVQPVGSPLSLECTVEGTSNPNLYWYRQAAGRGLQLLFYSVGIGQISSEVPQNLSASRPQDRQFILSSKKLLLSDSGFYLCAWSPKGVKTQYFGPGTRLLVL.

The chain is built from TRBV28 and TRBJ1-4; TRBD1 agrees at 7 bases. The CDR3 runs to 16 residues. CDR1 and CDR2 from the germline V gene are MDHEN and SYDVKM. The V and J ends lost 2 bases and 7 bases, in that order; junction bases with no gene match: 10. The CDR3 nucleotides read TGTGCCAGCAGTTTAGATCAGACAGGGCGCGCTGAAAAACTGTTTTTT. This gives the protein CASSLDQTGRAEKLFF. Looking up the rest from reference TRBV28 and TRBJ1-4 gives the full variable domain: DVKVTQSSRYLVKRTGEKVFLECVQDMDHENMFWYRQDPGLGLRLIYFSYDVKMKEKGDIPEGYSVSREKKERFSLILESASTNQTSMYLCASSLDQTGRAEKLFFGSGTQLSVL.

The rearrangement links TRBV6-5 to TRBJ1-2, with a weak D call TRBD1 (5 bases). Germline V CDR1 and CDR2: MNHEY, SVGAGI. Trimming took off 0 bases at V and 3 bases at J, with 11 bases between the two ends. CDR3 length: 15 residues. The CDR3 DNA follows: TGTGCCAGCAGTTACTCAATTACAGGCCACTATGGCTACACCTTC. It yields the protein CASSYSITGHYGYTF.

CDR3 loop: CASSLEQSSNYGYTF. The CDR3 DNA is TGTGCCAGCAGCTTGGAACAGAGTAGTAACTATGGCTACACCTTC. The chain carries TRBV5-4 and TRBJ1-2; no definite D call. Trimming took off 0 bases at V and 1 base at J, with 10 bases between the two ends. This CDR3 spans 15 amino acids. The germline V gene has CDR1 SGHNT and CDR2 YYREEE (reference sequence).

V and J are TRBV13 and TRBJ2-2; 8 nucleotides align to TRBD2. J gave up 5 bases and V 4 bases, and 15 bases lay outside the gene matches. There are 18 residues in the CDR3. The germline V gene has CDR1 PRHDT and CDR2 FYEKMQ (reference sequence). The CDR3 DNA is TGTGCCAGCAGCTCCCCTTCCCCCCGCGGGGGGTGGACCGGGGAGCTGTTTTTT. It specifies CASSSPSPRGGWTGELFF.

This sequence joins TRBV7-8 and TRBJ2-5; TRBD2 matches at 8 bases. The J segment lost 5 bases and the V segment lost 5 bases, leaving 10 bases of the junction unmatched. CDR1 and CDR2 from the germline V gene are SGHVS and FQNEAQ. This CDR3 spans 15 amino acids. The CDR3: CASSLRRPGGETQYF. The CDR3 DNA reads TGTGCCAGCAGCCTTCGACGGCCGGGAGGGGAGACCCAGTACTTC.

The chain is built from TRBV27 and TRBJ2-1; 9 bases map to TRBD2. The CDR3 runs 17 residues. Germline V gene sequence: CDR1 MNHEY, CDR2 SMNVEV (reference sequence). Losses at the gene ends were 3 bases for V and 8 bases for J; bases not matched to a gene: 14. The CDR3 is CASSFGAGGTIIYEQFF. The CDR3 bases are TGTGCCAGCAGTTTTGGCGCGGGGGGGACCATAATTTATGAGCAGTTCTTC.

This rearrangement joins TRBV5-5 to TRBJ2-7; tentative D call: TRBD2 (7 bases). V was cut by 7 bases and J by 5 bases, with 13 bases left in between. There are 12 residues in the CDR3. Per the germline V gene, CDR1 is SGHKS and CDR2 is YYEKEE (reference sequence). The CDR3 is CASLLGGDEQYF. CDR3 sequence (DNA): TGTGCCAGCTTATTAGGGGGGGACGAGCAGTACTTC.

V usage is TRBV6-5 and J usage is TRBJ2-7; D ambiguous. The germline V gene has CDR1 MNHEY and CDR2 SVGAGI. Trimming pared 5 bases from V and 1 base from J, leaving 12 bases between. The CDR3 is made up of 14 amino acids. CDR3: CASSPRKESYEQYF. CDR3 nucleotides: TGTGCCAGCAGTCCGCGAAAGGAGTCCTACGAGCAGTACTTC.

This rearrangement joins TRBV10-3 to TRBJ2-3, with 11 bases identical to TRBD2. J gave up 3 bases and V 2 bases, and 7 bases lay outside the gene matches. The germline V gene has CDR1 ENHRY and CDR2 SYGVKD. The CDR3 covers 17 residues. The CDR3 loop reads CAISEPLAGGGTDTQYF. The DNA for the CDR3 is TGTGCCATCAGTGAGCCGCTAGCGGGGGGCGGGACAGATACGCAGTATTTT.

This sequence joins TRBV4-1 and TRBJ2-7, with D tentatively TRBD2 (6 bases). CDR3 length equals 16 residues. Looked up from germline, CDR1 is MGHRA and CDR2 is YSYEKL. Trimming removed 0 bases at V and 0 bases at J, with 12 bases between. This chain's CDR3 is CASSQERGRISYEQYF. CDR3 sequence (DNA): TGCGCCAGCAGCCAAGAGCGGGGCAGAATCTCCTACGAGCAGTACTTC.